These 5 T cell receptor beta chains came from one sample sequenced in a study of response to subunit inactivated influenza vaccine. Each CDR3 protein gets one entry after TCRdb re-called the RT-PCR reads with MiXCR. Counted here are over 150,000 distinct CDR3 sequences, around 9.2% occurring once; the ten biggest clones make up around 9.9%. Material: non-naive T cells sorted from PBMCs, obtained on the day of vaccination. These receptors were collected from a man aged 45-60 years who received an inactivated influenza vaccine.

The sample holds many counts of this clonotype. The chain recombines TRBV20-1 with TRBJ2-2; TRBD2 is a possible D gene (5 bases). CDR3 length equals 14 residues. Trimming removed 3 bases from V and 0 bases from J, with 8 bases in between. CDR1 DFQATT and CDR2 SNEGSKA come from the germline V gene (reference sequence). CDR3 residues: CSARDFSNTGELFF. The CDR3 nucleotides are TGCAGTGCTAGGGACTTTTCGAACACCGGGGAGCTGTTTTTT.

The chain employs TRBV7-2 and TRBJ2-3, with D possibly TRBD2 on 6 matching bases. The CDR3 contains 15 residues. V was clipped by 3 bases and J by 6 bases, with 16 bases between them. Germline-derived CDR1 and CDR2 are SGHTA and FQGNSA. The DNA for the CDR3 is TGTGCCAGCAGCTTCGCTGGGACTCCTCGGGATACGCAGTATTTT. This codes for CASSFAGTPRDTQYF.

This clonotype was observed at least ten times. CDR3: CASSQAARPDTQYF. CDR3 DNA sequence: TGTGCCAGCAGCCAAGCTGCCCGACCAGATACGCAGTATTTT. This chain links TRBV7-2 with TRBJ2-3; D not certain. Germline V gene lookup returns CDR1 SGHTA and CDR2 FQGNSA. The length of the CDR3 is 14 residues. Trimming took 5 bases from V and 4 from J, leaving 13 bases between them.

This clonotype has ten or more counts. The chain uses TRBV12-3 or TRBV12-4 and TRBJ2-5; D is uncertain. There are 11 residues in the CDR3. Trimming took off 3 bases at V and 6 bases at J, with 5 bases between the two ends. CDR3 in amino acids: CASSFGQTQYF. CDR3 DNA: TGTGCCAGCAGTTTCGGACAGACCCAGTACTTC.

This clonotype was seen repeatedly, ten times or more. The chain combines TRBV29-1 with TRBJ2-2; D is unresolved. Germline lookup yields CDR1 SQVTM and CDR2 ANQGSEA. The CDR3 loop spans 13 amino acids. The V gene lost 0 bases and the J gene lost 2 bases, with 4 bases spanning the gap. DNA for the CDR3: TGCAGCGTTGAAGAAGGAAACACCGGGGAGCTGTTTTTT. Translated, it gives CSVEEGNTGELFF.